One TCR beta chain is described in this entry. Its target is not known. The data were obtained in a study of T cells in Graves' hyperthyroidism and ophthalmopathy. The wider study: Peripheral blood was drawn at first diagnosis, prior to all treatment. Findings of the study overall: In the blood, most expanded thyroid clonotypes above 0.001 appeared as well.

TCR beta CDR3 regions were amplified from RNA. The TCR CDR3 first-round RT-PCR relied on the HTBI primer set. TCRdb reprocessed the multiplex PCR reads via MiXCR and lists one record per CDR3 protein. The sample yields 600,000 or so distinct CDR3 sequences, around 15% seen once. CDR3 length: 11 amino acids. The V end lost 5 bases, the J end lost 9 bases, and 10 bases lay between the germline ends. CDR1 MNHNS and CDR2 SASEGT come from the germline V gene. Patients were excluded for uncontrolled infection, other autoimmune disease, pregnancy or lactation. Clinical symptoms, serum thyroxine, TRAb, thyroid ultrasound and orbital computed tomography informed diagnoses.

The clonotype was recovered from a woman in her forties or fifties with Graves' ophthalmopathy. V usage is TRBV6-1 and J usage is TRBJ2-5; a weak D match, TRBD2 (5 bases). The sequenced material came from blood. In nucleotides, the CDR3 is TGTGCCAGCAGTCGACCCGGGGCCCAGTACTTC. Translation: CASSRPGAQYF.